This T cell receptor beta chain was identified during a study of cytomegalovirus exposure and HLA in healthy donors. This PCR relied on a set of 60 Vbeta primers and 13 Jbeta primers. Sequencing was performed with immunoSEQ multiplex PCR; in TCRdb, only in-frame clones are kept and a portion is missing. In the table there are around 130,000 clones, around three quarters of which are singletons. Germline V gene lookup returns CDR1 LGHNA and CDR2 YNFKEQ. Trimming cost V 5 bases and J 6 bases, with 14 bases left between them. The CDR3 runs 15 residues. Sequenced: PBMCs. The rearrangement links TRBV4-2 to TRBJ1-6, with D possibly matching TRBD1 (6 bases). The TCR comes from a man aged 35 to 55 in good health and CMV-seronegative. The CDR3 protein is CASSEISQGNSPLHF. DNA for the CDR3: TGTGCCAGCAGCGAGATTTCACAGGGTAATTCACCCCTCCACTTT.